This TCR beta chain originates from a study of cytomegalovirus exposure and HLA in healthy donors. Study conclusions and caveats: Further analysis was carried out later, and it showed several of the most significant clusters appearing linked to common viral pathogens. Of the V segments, some could not be distinguished, including TRBV6-2 and TRBV6-3, and were excluded. Reportedly, TCR beta sequences accurately predicted HLA-A and HLA-B alleles in most subjects. Most CMV-associated TCR beta chains appeared HLA-restricted in a later analysis.

The germline V gene has CDR1 SGHDN and CDR2 FVKESK. V shed 0 bases, J shed 0 bases, and the junction held 3 bases outside the gene matches. The length of the CDR3 is 17 residues. Amplification used 60 Vbeta primers and 13 Jbeta primers. TCRdb's table, derived via immunoSEQ multiplex PCR, lists solely in-frame clones and lacks some. The sample records fewer than 250,000 clones, roughly 90% being singletons. Comments on this clone: Its antigen is still unknown.

The receptor comes from a boy aged 2 to 9 in good health and CMV-seronegative. The chain has TRBV14 and TRBJ2-3, with 10 positions matching TRBD1. Source material: PBMCs. The CDR3 is CASSQEWTGGSTDTQYF. The CDR3 DNA reads TGTGCCAGCAGCCAAGAATGGACAGGGGGTAGCACAGATACGCAGTATTTT.